The 10 T cell receptor beta chains given below trace back to one sample, sequenced in a study of T cell repertoires in cytomegalovirus infection. Via MiXCR, TCRdb re-called the reads, giving one row per CDR3 protein. Of 600,000 to 700,000 distinct CDR3 sequences listed, approximately 33% were seen once; the top ten hold around a sixth. Their antigens remain unidentified. Material: cultured PBMCs, obtained from culture after CMV antigen stimulation. Receptors were obtained from a human donor in good health (CMV status not recorded). Some clones in this sample may be carry-over from other donors' samples.

The chain couples TRBV10-3 to TRBJ2-1; TRBD2 matches 7 bases. Germline assignment: CDR1 ENHRY and CDR2 SYGVKD. Losses at the gene ends were 3 bases for V and 8 bases for J; bases not matched to a gene: 4. The length of the CDR3 is 13 residues. CDR3 sequence (DNA): TGTGCCATCAGTGACAAGCGGGACTATGAGCAGTTCTTC. It specifies CAISDKRDYEQFF.

Only a few counts were recorded for this clonotype. The V gene is TRBV7-9, the J gene TRBJ2-7; TRBD1 might be the D (6 bases). CDR3 length: 12 amino acids. V lost 4 bases, J lost 3 bases, and 7 bases lay in between. The germline CDR1 and CDR2 sequences are SEHNR and FQNEAQ (reference sequence). CDR3: CASSWDNYEQYF. The CDR3 DNA follows: TGTGCCAGCAGCTGGGACAACTACGAGCAGTACTTC.

This clonotype was seen only once. This CDR3 is CASSRGDNQPQHF. In nucleotides, the CDR3 is TGTGCCAGCTCACGCGGAGACAATCAGCCCCAGCATTTT. The chain recombines TRBV18 with TRBJ1-5; D gene ambiguous. V was trimmed by 4 bases and J by 3 bases, leaving 7 bases between them. Germline V gene lookup returns CDR1 KGHSH and CDR2 LQKENI. The CDR3 is 13 residues long.

This clonotype showed up just a few times. CDR3 nucleotides: TGCAGCGTCAAGCGGGAGGCGGGGGGCAATGAGCAGTTCTTC. Protein sequence: CSVKREAGGNEQFF. V gene TRBV29-1 combines with J gene TRBJ2-1; 9 bases agree with TRBD2. From germline, CDR1 is SQVTM and CDR2 ANQGSEA. V was pared by 6 bases and J by 6 bases, with 9 bases of the junction left unmatched. The length of the CDR3 is 14 residues.

At least ten counts were recorded for this clonotype. The chain is built from TRBV7-6 and TRBJ1-1; D is ambiguous. The V end was cut by 5 bases, the J end by 2 bases, with 12 bases between. Per the germline V gene, CDR1 is SGHVS and CDR2 is FNYEAQ. This CDR3 contains 14 residues. This CDR3 is CASSPAVYNTEAFF. CDR3 DNA: TGTGCCAGCAGCCCCGCGGTTTATAACACTGAAGCTTTCTTT.

The rearrangement joins TRBV7-6 to TRBJ1-6, with TRBD1 as a possible D gene (5 bases). The CDR3 runs 15 residues. Deletions cut 1 base from V and 7 bases from J, with 11 bases between. Germline V gene data show CDR1 as SGHVS and CDR2 as FNYEAQ. The CDR3 region has the DNA TGTGCCAGCAGCTTAGACGGGGGTAGGAATTCACCCCTCCACTTT. Residues: CASSLDGGRNSPLHF.

This chain links TRBV24-1 with TRBJ2-2; possibly TRBD2 for D (6 bases). Germline lookup yields CDR1 KGHDR and CDR2 SFDVKD. The CDR3 has 16 residues. V was pared by 3 bases and J by 6 bases, with 16 bases between. CDR3 in DNA: TGTGCCACCAGTGATGCGGGACTTACCCGGTCCGGGGAGCTGTTTTTT. This gives the protein CATSDAGLTRSGELFF.

This clonotype was detected a few times. The chain links TRBV4-1 to TRBJ2-1; tentatively, D is TRBD2 (5 bases). Germline values: CDR1 MGHRA, CDR2 YSYEKL. The CDR3 spans 14 residues. V was trimmed by 4 bases and J by 7 bases, leaving 14 bases between them. CDR3 bases: TGCGCCAGCAGCCCGCTGGGAAGCGGTAATGAGCAGTTCTTC. This translates into CASSPLGSGNEQFF.

The rearrangement links TRBV7-9 to TRBJ1-1; D gene ambiguous. The CDR3 length is 12 residues. Per the germline V gene, CDR1 is SEHNR and CDR2 is FQNEAQ (reference sequence). V lost 0 bases, J lost 7 bases, and 6 bases lay in between. As DNA, the CDR3 is TGTGCCAGCAGCTTAGCAGAACTTGAAGCTTTCTTT. Residues: CASSLAELEAFF. Full variable domain (rest looked up from reference TRBV7-9 and TRBJ1-1): DTGVSQNPRHKITKRGQNVTFRCDPISEHNRLYWYRQTLGQGPEFLTYFQNEAQLEKSRLLSDRFSAERPKGSFSTLEIQRTEQGDSAMYLCASSLAELEAFFGQGTRLTVV.

The chain uses TRBV7-2 and TRBJ2-7; 7 bases line up with TRBD2. The V gene's germline CDR1 is SGHTA and CDR2 FQGNSA. The CDR3 spans 15 residues. V dropped 5 bases and J dropped 9; count of bases not matched to a gene: 16. The CDR3 DNA is TGTGCCAGCAGCCGTCGGATAGCGGGCCCCCTGGTGCAGTACTTC. It encodes CASSRRIAGPLVQYF.